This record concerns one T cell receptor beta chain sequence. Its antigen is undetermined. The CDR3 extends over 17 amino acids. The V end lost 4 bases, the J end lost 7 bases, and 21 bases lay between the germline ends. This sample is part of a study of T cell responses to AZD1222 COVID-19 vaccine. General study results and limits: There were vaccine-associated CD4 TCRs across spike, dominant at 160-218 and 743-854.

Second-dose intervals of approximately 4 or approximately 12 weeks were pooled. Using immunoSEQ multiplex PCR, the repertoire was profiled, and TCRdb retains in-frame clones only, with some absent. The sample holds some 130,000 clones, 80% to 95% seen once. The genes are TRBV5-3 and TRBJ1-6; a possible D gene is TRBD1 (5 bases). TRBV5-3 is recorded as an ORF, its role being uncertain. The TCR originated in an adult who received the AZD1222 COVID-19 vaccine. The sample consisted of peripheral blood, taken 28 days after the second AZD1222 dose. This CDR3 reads CARSDSPGRGENSPLHF. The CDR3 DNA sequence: TGTGCCAGAAGCGACTCCCCGGGACGCGGGGAGAATTCACCCCTCCACTTT.